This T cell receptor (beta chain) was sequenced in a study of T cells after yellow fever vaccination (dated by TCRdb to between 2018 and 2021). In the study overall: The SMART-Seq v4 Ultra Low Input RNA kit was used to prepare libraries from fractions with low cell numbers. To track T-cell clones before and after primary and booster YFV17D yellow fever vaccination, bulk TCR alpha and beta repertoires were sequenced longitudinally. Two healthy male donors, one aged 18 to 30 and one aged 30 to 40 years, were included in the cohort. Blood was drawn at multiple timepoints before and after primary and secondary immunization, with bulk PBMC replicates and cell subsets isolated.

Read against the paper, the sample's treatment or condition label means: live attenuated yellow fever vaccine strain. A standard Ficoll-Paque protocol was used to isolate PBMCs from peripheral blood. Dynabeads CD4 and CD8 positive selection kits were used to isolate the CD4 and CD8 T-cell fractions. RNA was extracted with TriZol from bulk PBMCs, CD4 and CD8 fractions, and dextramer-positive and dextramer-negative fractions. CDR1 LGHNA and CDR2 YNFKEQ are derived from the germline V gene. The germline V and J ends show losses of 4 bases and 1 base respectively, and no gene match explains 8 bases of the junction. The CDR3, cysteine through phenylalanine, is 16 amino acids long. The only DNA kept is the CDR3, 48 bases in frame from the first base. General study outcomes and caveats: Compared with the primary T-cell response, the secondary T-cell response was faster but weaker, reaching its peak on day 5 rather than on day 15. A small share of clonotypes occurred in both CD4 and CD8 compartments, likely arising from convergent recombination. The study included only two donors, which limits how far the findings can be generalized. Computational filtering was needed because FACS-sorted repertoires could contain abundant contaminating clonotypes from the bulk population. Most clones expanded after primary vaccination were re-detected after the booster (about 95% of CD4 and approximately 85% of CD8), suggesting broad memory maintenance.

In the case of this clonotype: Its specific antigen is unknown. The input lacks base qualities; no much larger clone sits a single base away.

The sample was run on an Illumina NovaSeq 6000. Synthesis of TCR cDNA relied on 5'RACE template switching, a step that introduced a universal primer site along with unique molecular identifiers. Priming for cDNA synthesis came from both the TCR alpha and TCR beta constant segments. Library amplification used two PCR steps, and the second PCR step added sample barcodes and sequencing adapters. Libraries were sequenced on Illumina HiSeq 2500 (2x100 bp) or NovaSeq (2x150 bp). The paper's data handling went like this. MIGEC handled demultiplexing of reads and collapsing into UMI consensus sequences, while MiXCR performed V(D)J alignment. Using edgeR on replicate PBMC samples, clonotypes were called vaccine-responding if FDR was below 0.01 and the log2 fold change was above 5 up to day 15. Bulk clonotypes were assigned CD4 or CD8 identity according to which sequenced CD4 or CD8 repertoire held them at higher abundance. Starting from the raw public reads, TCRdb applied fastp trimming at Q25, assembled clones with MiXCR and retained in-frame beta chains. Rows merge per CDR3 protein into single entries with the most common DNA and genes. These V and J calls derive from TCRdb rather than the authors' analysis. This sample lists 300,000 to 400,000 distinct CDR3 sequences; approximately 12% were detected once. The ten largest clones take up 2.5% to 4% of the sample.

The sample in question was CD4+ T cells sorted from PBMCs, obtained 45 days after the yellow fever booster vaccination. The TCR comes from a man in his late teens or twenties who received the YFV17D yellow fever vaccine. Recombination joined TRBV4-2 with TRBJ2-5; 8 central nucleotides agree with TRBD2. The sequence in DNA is TGTGCCAGCAGCCGAGGGCGGGGGGCATCCCAAGAGACCCAGTACTTC. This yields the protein CASSRGRGASQETQYF.